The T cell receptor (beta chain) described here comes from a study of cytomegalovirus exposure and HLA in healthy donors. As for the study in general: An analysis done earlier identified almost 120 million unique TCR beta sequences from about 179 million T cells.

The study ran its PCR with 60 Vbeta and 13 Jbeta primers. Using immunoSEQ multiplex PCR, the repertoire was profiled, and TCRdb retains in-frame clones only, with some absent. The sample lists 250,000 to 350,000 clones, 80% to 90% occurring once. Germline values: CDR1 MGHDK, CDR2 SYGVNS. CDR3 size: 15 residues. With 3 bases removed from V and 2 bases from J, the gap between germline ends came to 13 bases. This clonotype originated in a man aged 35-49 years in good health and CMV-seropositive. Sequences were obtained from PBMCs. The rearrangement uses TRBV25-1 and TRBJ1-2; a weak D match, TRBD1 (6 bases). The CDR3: CASSDSVQGNYGYTF. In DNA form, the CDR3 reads TGTGCCAGCAGTGATTCAGTGCAGGGGAACTATGGCTACACCTTC.